This is a list of T cell receptor beta chains from one sample in a study of cytomegalovirus exposure and HLA in healthy donors. TCRdb keeps only in-frame clones here, not all; method: immunoSEQ multiplex PCR. The table lists 110,000 to 150,000 clones. The sequenced material came from PBMCs. The receptors derive from a man in his forties in good health and CMV-seronegative. CDR3s include the opening cysteine and the closing phenylalanine or tryptophan. D genes are given only for firm matches.

V,D,J,CDR3,DNA
TRBV9,-,TRBJ2-2,CASSPLRAGELFF,TGTGCCAGCAGCCCCCTGCGGGCCGGGGAGCTGTTTTTT
TRBV9,-,TRBJ2-2,CASSVGGDGGELFF,TGTGCCAGCAGCGTAGGCGGGGACGGGGGGGAGCTGTTTTTT
TRBV6-1,TRBD1,TRBJ1-6,CASSRDSPQIGPLHF,TGTGCCAGCAGTAGGGACAGCCCCCAAATTGGGCCCCTCCACTTT
TRBV6-6,-,TRBJ1-3,CASSKIQASGNTIYF,TGTGCCAGCAGTAAAATACAGGCCTCTGGAAACACCATATATTTT
TRBV19,TRBD1,TRBJ1-5,CASSRTGTGDNQPQHF,TGTGCCAGTAGTAGAACCGGGACAGGGGACAATCAGCCCCAGCATTTT
TRBV5-4,TRBD1,TRBJ1-2,CASSLGDRDYGYTF,TGTGCCAGCAGCTTGGGGGACAGAGACTATGGCTACACCTTC
TRBV19,-,TRBJ1-5,CASIPVGGIGLGPQHF,TGTGCCAGTATCCCGGTGGGGGGGATAGGCCTAGGGCCCCAGCATTTT
TRBV7-3,TRBD1,TRBJ2-6,CASSATGAGANVLTF,TGTGCCAGCAGCGCTACAGGGGCCGGGGCCAACGTCCTGACTTTC
TRBV5-1,-,TRBJ2-5,CASSRGSAQETQYF,TGCGCCAGCAGCCGGGGGTCAGCCCAAGAGACCCAGTACTTC
TRBV7-9,TRBD1,TRBJ2-1,CASSTDRGSNEQFF,TGTGCCAGCAGCACGGACAGGGGGTCGAATGAGCAGTTCTTC
TRBV4-3,-,TRBJ2-2,CASSQERVGELFF,TGCGCCAGCAGCCAAGAGCGAGTTGGGGAGCTGTTTTTT
TRBV5-4,TRBD1,TRBJ2-7,CASSLGDRGTYEQYF,TGTGCCAGCAGCCTGGGCGACAGGGGCACCTACGAGCAGTACTTC
TRBV5-1,TRBD1,TRBJ1-6,CASSSPTGNSYNSPLHF,TGCGCCAGCAGCTCCCCGACAGGGAACTCCTATAATTCACCCCTCCACTTT
TRBV6-5,TRBD1,TRBJ1-1,CASSSSQGDTEAFF,TGTGCCAGCAGCTCAAGCCAGGGGGACACTGAAGCTTTCTTT
TRBV5-6,-,TRBJ2-1,CASSYILNEQFF,TGTGCCAGCAGTTATATCTTAAATGAGCAGTTCTTC
TRBV11-2,-,TRBJ1-5,CASSPEGTNQPQHF,TGTGCCAGCAGCCCGGAGGGTACCAATCAGCCCCAGCATTTT
TRBV6-5,-,TRBJ2-5,CASSTPGRKETQYF,TGTGCCAGCAGTACACCCGGGAGAAAAGAGACCCAGTACTTC
TRBV2,-,TRBJ2-6,CASSYSVPGANVLTF,TGTGCCAGCAGTTATTCAGTACCTGGGGCCAACGTCCTGACTTTC
TRBV9,TRBD2,TRBJ2-2,CASSVQLAGITGELFF,TGTGCCAGCAGCGTCCAGCTAGCGGGGATTACCGGGGAGCTGTTTTTT
TRBV4-1,-,TRBJ1-2,CASSQGQSYGYTF,TGCGCCAGCAGCCAAGGACAGTCTTATGGCTACACCTTC
TRBV4-1,TRBD2,TRBJ2-1,CASSRSGGDYNEQFF,TGCGCCAGCAGCCGAAGCGGGGGGGACTACAATGAGCAGTTCTTC
TRBV9,TRBD2,TRBJ2-7,CASSAGTGGYEQYF,TGTGCCAGCAGCGCAGGGACGGGGGGCTACGAGCAGTACTTC
TRBV13,-,TRBJ2-7,CASSPDNPYEQYF,TGTGCCAGCAGCCCCGACAACCCCTACGAGCAGTACTTC
TRBV7-9,-,TRBJ1-2,CASSPQTGWFGYTF,TGTGCCAGCAGCCCCCAGACAGGCTGGTTTGGCTACACCTTC
TRBV10-3,-,TRBJ2-5,CASGTGESRETQYF,TGTGCCTCCGGGACGGGGGAGAGTCGAGAGACCCAGTACTTC
TRBV7-6,TRBD2,TRBJ2-5,CASSLLAGIQETQYF,TGTGCCAGCAGCCTACTAGCGGGGATCCAAGAGACCCAGTACTTC
TRBV4-1,-,TRBJ1-3,CASSHRQGSGNTIYF,TGCGCCAGCAGCCATCGCCAGGGGTCTGGAAACACCATATATTTT
TRBV12-5,-,TRBJ1-1,CASGLSPQGIDTEAFF,TGTGCTAGTGGTCTCTCCCCTCAGGGTATCGACACTGAAGCTTTCTTT
TRBV10-3,TRBD1,TRBJ2-2,CAISEGTGLFF,TGTGCCATCAGTGAAGGGACAGGCCTGTTTTTT
TRBV7-8,TRBD1,TRBJ1-5,CASSIGQGANSNQPQHF,TGTGCCAGCAGCATAGGACAGGGGGCGAATAGCAATCAGCCCCAGCATTTT
TRBV18,TRBD1,TRBJ1-4,CASSPGQGNEKLFF,TGTGCCAGCTCACCGGGACAGGGAAATGAAAAACTGTTTTTT
TRBV5-6,TRBD2,TRBJ2-3,CASSLGAGRADTQYF,TGTGCCAGCAGCTTGGGAGCAGGGAGGGCAGATACGCAGTATTTT
TRBV4-1,-,TRBJ2-2,CASSQVPGQNTGELFF,TGCGCCAGCAGCCAAGTGCCAGGGCAAAACACCGGGGAGCTGTTTTTT
TRBV4-1,-,TRBJ2-5,CASSQGRYGETQYF,TGCGCCAGCAGCCAAGGTCGGTACGGAGAGACCCAGTACTTC
TRBV5-1,-,TRBJ2-5,CASSLDMARETQYF,TGCGCCAGCAGCTTGGACATGGCGAGGGAGACCCAGTACTTC
TRBV6-5,-,TRBJ1-2,CASSYRQAANYGYTF,TGTGCCAGCAGTTACCGACAGGCAGCTAACTATGGCTACACCTTC
TRBV10-3,TRBD1,TRBJ1-2,CAISGLTGANYGYTF,TGTGCCATCAGTGGGTTGACAGGGGCTAACTATGGCTACACCTTC
TRBV5-1,-,TRBJ2-7,CASSMGLGYEQYF,TGCGCCAGCAGCATGGGACTGGGCTACGAGCAGTACTTC
TRBV20-1,-,TRBJ1-2,CSVTGRYGYTF,TGCAGTGTTACAGGCCGGTATGGCTACACCTTC
TRBV5-6,-,TRBJ1-5,CASSLRGGGNSNQPQHF,TGTGCCAGCAGCTTGAGAGGGGGTGGGAATAGCAATCAGCCCCAGCATTTT
TRBV9,-,TRBJ2-7,CASSVERGEQYF,TGTGCCAGCAGCGTAGAGCGAGGAGAGCAGTACTTC
TRBV27,-,TRBJ1-5,CASSSPEGPQHF,TGTGCCAGCAGTTCACCGGAGGGGCCCCAGCATTTT
TRBV14,-,TRBJ2-7,CASSRQGTYEQYF,TGTGCCAGCAGCCGCCAGGGTACCTACGAGCAGTACTTC
TRBV6-4,TRBD1,TRBJ1-6,CASSDRDSNSPLHF,TGTGCCAGCAGTGACAGGGACAGCAATTCACCCCTCCACTTT
TRBV6-5,TRBD1,TRBJ2-7,CASSLQGPLNEQYF,TGTGCCAGCAGTCTACAGGGGCCCCTCAACGAGCAGTACTTC
TRBV4-3,-,TRBJ2-1,CASSHQVSRGWDEQFF,TGCGCCAGCAGTCATCAGGTGTCCAGGGGATGGGATGAGCAGTTCTTC
TRBV19,-,TRBJ1-1,CASSPWGVPNTEAFF,TGTGCCAGTAGTCCTTGGGGGGTCCCTAACACTGAAGCTTTCTTT
TRBV19,TRBD1,TRBJ1-2,CASSIQGTEVLGYTF,TGTGCCAGTAGTATACAGGGGACAGAGGTGCTGGGCTACACCTTC
TRBV6-5,-,TRBJ1-5,CASRPRDQQPQHF,TGTGCCAGCAGACCCAGGGATCAACAGCCCCAGCATTTT
TRBV7-9,-,TRBJ2-7,CASSLFGTSYEQYF,TGTGCCAGCAGCTTATTTGGCACCTCCTACGAGCAGTACTTC
TRBV6-1,TRBD2,TRBJ2-5,CASSSGLKETQYF,TGTGCCAGCAGCTCGGGACTAAAAGAGACCCAGTACTTC